The next 10 T cell receptor beta chains were all read from a single sample in a study of blood T cell repertoires in COVID-19. Sequencing used immunoSEQ multiplex PCR; TCRdb keeps in-frame clones, though not all of them. The data show around 100,000 clones, roughly 87% seen once. The sequenced material came from peripheral blood. Receptors were obtained from a human donor in a cohort sampled during active COVID-19.

J is TRBJ2-4 and V is TRBV7-8; D is perhaps TRBD1 (5 bases). The germline V gene has CDR1 SGHVS and CDR2 FQNEAQ. This CDR3 has 18 amino acids. V was shortened by 5 bases and J by 7 bases, with 27 bases between the two germline ends. In DNA form, the CDR3 reads TGTGCCAGCAGCCCTAGGGTAGGGGATTATCTCGCTAGGAACATTCAGTACTTC. Its translation is CASSPRVGDYLARNIQYF. The whole variable domain, filled in from reference TRBV7-8 and TRBJ2-4, reads GAGVSQSPRYKVAKRGQDVALRCDPISGHVSLFWYQQALGQGPEFLTYFQNEAQLDKSGLPSDRFFAERPEGSVSTLKIQRTQQEDSAVYLCASSPRVGDYLARNIQYFGAGTRLSVL.

This clone was found once. The chain is built from TRBV27 and TRBJ2-2; tentatively, D is TRBD1 (6 bases). V dropped 4 bases and J dropped 6 bases, with 12 bases sitting between them. Germline-derived CDR1 and CDR2 are MNHEY and SMNVEV (reference sequence). This CDR3 contains 14 residues. As DNA, the CDR3 is TGTGCCAGCAGTTCCGAACAGGGTCCCGGGGAGCTGTTTTTT. Translating it yields CASSSEQGPGELFF.

The chain carries TRBV15 and TRBJ1-6; D possibly corresponds to TRBD1 (5 bases). The germline gives CDR1 LNHNV, CDR2 YYDKDF (reference sequence). The CDR3 sequence is 14 residues long. V was trimmed by 5 bases and J by 9 bases, leaving 14 bases between them. The CDR3 loop reads CATSGGAARSPLHF. CDR3 bases: TGTGCCACCAGCGGAGGGGCCGCGCGTTCACCCCTCCACTTT.

J is TRBJ1-1 and V is TRBV30; D unclear. Germline V gene data show CDR1 as GTSNPN and CDR2 as SVGIG (reference sequence). V was cut by 2 bases and J by 3 bases, with 10 bases left in between. The CDR3 is made up of 13 amino acids. CDR3 protein: CAWSPWGDTEAFF. The CDR3 DNA reads as TGTGCCTGGAGTCCCTGGGGAGACACTGAAGCTTTCTTT.

The chain links TRBV28 to TRBJ2-7, with D possibly TRBD2 on 6 matching bases. This CDR3 is built from 17 residues. Trimming pared 3 bases from V and 1 base from J, leaving 19 bases between. Germline values: CDR1 MDHEN, CDR2 SYDVKM. The CDR3 DNA reads TGTGCCAGCAGTTTCCTTCCCAGAAGTAGCGGATCCTACGAGCAGTACTTC. This sequence encodes CASSFLPRSSGSYEQYF.

The chain has TRBV14 and TRBJ2-3; maybe TRBD2 (7 bases). The CDR3 is 16 residues long. V shed 0 bases and J shed 1 base, with 11 bases lying between them. Germline lookup yields CDR1 SGHDN and CDR2 FVKESK. CDR3 in amino acids: CASSQDWGGGTDTQYF. As DNA, the CDR3 is TGTGCCAGCAGCCAAGATTGGGGGGGCGGCACAGATACGCAGTATTTT.

The rearrangement links TRBV28 to TRBJ1-5; D call uncertain. This CDR3 comprises 15 residues. Germline V gene data show CDR1 as MDHEN and CDR2 as SYDVKM. The V gene lost 2 bases and the J gene lost 0 bases, with 8 bases spanning the gap. The DNA for the CDR3 is TGTGCCAGCAGTTTAGTCGTCCCTAGCAATCAGCCCCAGCATTTT. Encoded protein: CASSLVVPSNQPQHF.

This chain links TRBV2 with TRBJ2-7; TRBD2 matches 10 bases. Losses at the gene ends were 6 bases for V and 4 bases for J; bases not matched to a gene: 9. The germline V gene encodes CDR1 SNHLY and CDR2 FYNNEI. This CDR3 contains 15 residues. The DNA of the CDR3 is TGTGCCAGCAGACTTGAGGGACTAGCGCTTTACGAGCAGTACTTC. Its protein product is CASRLEGLALYEQYF.

The CDR3 loop reads CASRWTTSSPLHF. CDR3 coding DNA: TGTGCCAGCAGGTGGACAACCTCCTCACCCCTCCACTTT. The genes are TRBV7-2 and TRBJ1-6; D perhaps matches TRBD1 (5 bases). Trimming stripped 6 bases from V and 10 bases from J, with 13 bases between. This CDR3 contains 13 residues. Germline V CDR1 and CDR2: SGHTA, FQGNSA. The full variable domain, rest sourced from reference TRBV7-2 and TRBJ1-6, is GAGVSQSPSNKVTEKGKDVELRCDPISGHTALYWYRQSLGQGLEFLIYFQGNSAPDKSGLPSDRFSAERTGGSVSTLTIQRTQQEDSAVYLCASRWTTSSPLHFGNGTRLTVT.

This clone appeared a single time. V is TRBV27 and J is TRBJ1-2; 8 bases are a match to TRBD1. The CDR3 is 14 amino acids. J was trimmed by 3 bases and V by 6 bases; bases with no gene match: 6. Germline CDR1 is MNHEY and CDR2 is SMNVEV (reference sequence). The CDR3 DNA reads as TGTGCCAGCAGAGACTACAGGGGGGACTATGGCTACACCTTC. Protein: CASRDYRGDYGYTF.